What follows are 27 T cell receptor beta chains derived from one specimen sequenced in a study of blood T cell repertoires in COVID-19. The protocol was immunoSEQ multiplex PCR, while the TCRdb copy is restricted to in-frame clones and leaves out a portion. The sample gives about 130,000 clones, roughly two thirds of which show up once; about 1.9% is in the top ten. Input material: peripheral blood. Receptors originate from a woman between 65 and 79 years old with acute or convalescent COVID-19.

The chain links TRBV7-2 to TRBJ2-7; 9 bases align to TRBD1. Germline V lookup: CDR1 SGHTA, CDR2 FQGNSA. CDR3 size: 17 residues. V gave up 1 base and J gave up 5 bases; unmatched junction bases: 12. The CDR3 loop reads CASSLGRTGTGNDEQYF. In nucleotides, the CDR3 is TGTGCCAGCAGCTTAGGGCGTACCGGGACAGGGAATGACGAGCAGTACTTC.

The chain uses TRBV24-1 and TRBJ2-7; 10 bases align to TRBD1. The V segment lost 4 bases and the J segment 7 bases; nucleotides outside the gene matches: 9. The CDR3 consists of 15 residues. Germline V lookup: CDR1 KGHDR, CDR2 SFDVKD. The DNA for the CDR3 is TGTGCCACCAGTGACAACCGGGACAGGGGATTTGAGCAGTACTTC. This sequence encodes CATSDNRDRGFEQYF.

In this sample, this clone turned up a few times. This chain joins TRBV30 and TRBJ2-1, with D possibly being TRBD1 (6 bases). The germline gives CDR1 GTSNPN, CDR2 SVGIG (reference sequence). This CDR3 spans 14 amino acids. The V end lost 1 base, the J end lost 4 bases, and 11 bases lay between the germline ends. CDR3 sequence (DNA): TGTGCCTGGAGTGGAGGGGGACGTTACAATGAGCAGTTCTTC. It codes for CAWSGGGRYNEQFF.

The CDR3, as DNA: TGTGCCAGCAGTCGTAACACCGGGGAGCTGTTTTTT. Translation gives CASSRNTGELFF. This chain connects TRBV2 to TRBJ2-2; no clear D gene. The CDR3 extends over 12 amino acids. Trimming left V 5 bases short and J 2 bases short, with 3 bases between. Germline CDR1 SNHLY, CDR2 FYNNEI.

This chain uses TRBV6-2 or TRBV6-3 with TRBJ1-2; 10 bases fit TRBD1. This CDR3 is built from 16 residues. The germline V gene has CDR1 MNHEY and CDR2 SVGEGT. The trim removed 3 bases at V and 4 bases at J, leaving 8 bases unmatched. The CDR3 reads CASSYVGTGAIYGYTF. The CDR3 DNA sequence: TGTGCCAGCAGTTATGTCGGGACAGGGGCCATCTATGGCTACACCTTC.

The chain uses TRBV19 and TRBJ2-1; 15 bases fit TRBD2. The germline CDR1 and CDR2 sequences are LNHDA and SQIVND (reference sequence). V dropped 6 bases and J dropped 5; count of bases not matched to a gene: 5. The CDR3 covers 16 residues. Written as DNA, the CDR3 is TGTGCCAGTAGCGGACTAGCGGGAGGGCCCCACAATGAGCAGTTCTTC. It yields the protein CASSGLAGGPHNEQFF. The whole variable domain, filled in from reference TRBV19 and TRBJ2-1, reads DGGITQSPKYLFRKEGQNVTLSCEQNLNHDAMYWYRQDPGQGLRLIYYSQIVNDFQKGDIAEGYSVSREKKESFPLTVTSAQKNPTAFYLCASSGLAGGPHNEQFFGPGTRLTVL.

This rearrangement joins TRBV13 to TRBJ2-1; 11 nucleotides line up with TRBD2. Germline assignment: CDR1 PRHDT and CDR2 FYEKMQ (reference sequence). This CDR3 comprises 16 residues. V lost 5 bases and J lost 5; bases outside the gene matches: 8. Here the CDR3 reads CASSTRLLAGDNEQFF. CDR3 DNA sequence: TGTGCCAGCAGCACTCGACTACTAGCGGGGGACAATGAGCAGTTCTTC.

This rearrangement joins TRBV24-1 to TRBJ2-3; D is unresolved. Germline CDR1 is KGHDR and CDR2 is SFDVKD. Trimming removed 4 bases from V and 5 bases from J, with 6 bases in between. The CDR3 loop spans 12 amino acids. The chain's CDR3 is CATSEPEDTQYF. The DNA of the CDR3 is TGTGCCACCAGTGAGCCAGAAGATACGCAGTATTTT.

This clone was counted a few times. The chain combines TRBV2 with TRBJ2-2, with 8 positions matching TRBD2. The CDR3 covers 17 residues. CDR1 and CDR2 from the germline V gene are SNHLY and FYNNEI. Unmatched junction bases numbered 12, after V lost 4 bases and J lost 5 bases. CDR3 in amino acids: CASSGGLVSGWTGELFF. CDR3 bases: TGTGCCAGCAGTGGGGGACTAGTATCCGGATGGACCGGGGAGCTGTTTTTT. Looking up the rest from reference TRBV2 and TRBJ2-2 gives the full variable domain: EPEVTQTPSHQVTQMGQEVILRCVPISNHLYFYWYRQILGQKVEFLVSFYNNEISEKSEIFDDQFSVERPDGSNFTLKIRSTKLEDSAMYFCASSGGLVSGWTGELFFGEGSRLTVL.

About this clone: The sample has other DNA sequences that encode this CDR3 too. The chain joins TRBV19 to TRBJ2-1; 8 bases fit TRBD1. Per germline, CDR1 LNHDA and CDR2 SQIVND (reference sequence). The CDR3 consists of 12 residues. Unmatched junction bases numbered 2, after V lost 3 bases and J lost 10 bases. The CDR3 loop reads CASSIDRGEQFF. For the CDR3, the DNA is TGTGCCAGTAGTATTGACAGGGGAGAGCAGTTCTTC.

The gene calls are TRBV7-9 and TRBJ2-1, with 12 bases lining up with TRBD2. There are 16 residues in the CDR3. Losses at the gene ends were 2 bases for V and 7 bases for J; bases not matched to a gene: 6. Germline loops: CDR1 SEHNR, CDR2 FQNEAQ (reference sequence). The CDR3 region is CASSLMLAGGQNEQFF. The CDR3 nucleotides read TGTGCCAGCAGCTTAATGCTAGCGGGGGGGCAAAATGAGCAGTTCTTC.

The rearrangement links TRBV27 to TRBJ2-5; perhaps TRBD1 as D (6 bases). The CDR3 length is 11 residues. V was clipped by 6 bases and J by 5 bases, with 7 bases between them. The germline V gene has CDR1 MNHEY and CDR2 SMNVEV (reference sequence). DNA of the CDR3: TGTGCCAGCAGCCAGGGGGAGACCCAGTACTTC. It encodes CASSQGETQYF.

The V gene is TRBV6-6, the J gene TRBJ1-4; possible D gene TRBD1, 6 bases. There are 13 residues in the CDR3. In germline, CDR1 is MNHNY, CDR2 SVGAGI (reference sequence). V was clipped by 6 bases and J by 7 bases, with 12 bases between them. CDR3 nucleotide sequence: TGTGCCAGCAGACAGGGTGGGGGTGAAAAACTGTTTTTT. Translating it yields CASRQGGGEKLFF.

The rearrangement links TRBV18 to TRBJ1-6; no reliable D call. Trimming removed 3 bases from V and 14 bases from J, with 14 bases in between. Germline values: CDR1 KGHSH, CDR2 LQKENI. The CDR3 runs to 13 residues. The CDR3 region has the DNA TGTGCCAGCTCACCGATGTCCTGGGAGGCCCTCCACTTT. Its protein is CASSPMSWEALHF. The full variable domain, in which reference TRBV18 and TRBJ1-6 provide the parts outside the CDR3, is NAGVMQNPRHLVRRRGQEARLRCSPMKGHSHVYWYRQLPEEGLKFMVYLQKENIIDESGMPKERFSAEFPKEGPSILRIQQVVRGDSAAYFCASSPMSWEALHFGNGTRLTVT.

This clone occurred once. V and J are TRBV19 and TRBJ2-5; TRBD2 is a possible D gene (6 bases). Germline V gene sequence: CDR1 LNHDA, CDR2 SQIVND (reference sequence). The CDR3 is 14 amino acids. V lost 5 bases, J lost 2 bases, and 12 bases lay in between. CDR3 bases: TGTGCCAGTAGTTTCGGGGGACGACAAGAGACCCAGTACTTC. Translated, it gives CASSFGGRQETQYF.

This chain joins TRBV5-5 and TRBJ1-1, with D possibly being TRBD1 (5 bases). The CDR3 runs to 15 residues. Germline V gene lookup returns CDR1 SGHKS and CDR2 YYEKEE (reference sequence). Trimming pared 0 bases from V and 2 bases from J, leaving 11 bases between. The CDR3 protein is CASSLVGPGNTEAFF. The DNA of the CDR3 is TGTGCCAGCAGCTTGGTGGGGCCAGGAAACACTGAAGCTTTCTTT. The full variable domain, its missing parts supplied by reference TRBV5-5 and TRBJ1-1, is DAGVTQSPTHLIKTRGQQVTLRCSPISGHKSVSWYQQVLGQGPQFIFQYYEKEERGRGNFPDRFSARQFPNYSSELNVNALLLGDSALYLCASSLVGPGNTEAFFGQGTRLTVV.

This chain connects TRBV28 to TRBJ2-3; D is unclear. The germline V gene has CDR1 MDHEN and CDR2 SYDVKM. Trimming took 3 bases from V and 0 from J, leaving 13 bases between them. The CDR3 extends over 16 amino acids. The CDR3 sequence is CASSFPISRSTDTQYF. CDR3 in DNA: TGTGCCAGCAGTTTCCCCATATCGCGGAGCACAGATACGCAGTATTTT.

V and J are TRBV4-3 and TRBJ2-2; D might be TRBD1 (6 bases). The CDR3 loop spans 16 amino acids. V shed 0 bases and J shed 4 bases, with 12 bases lying between them. From germline, CDR1 is LGHNA and CDR2 YSLEER. Here the CDR3 DNA reads TGCGCCAGCAGCCAAGATATCTGGACAGTCACCGGGGAGCTGTTTTTT. Encoded protein: CASSQDIWTVTGELFF.

The V call is TRBV10-2, the J call TRBJ1-2; 8 bases map to TRBD1. The V gene end was trimmed by 2 bases and the J gene end by 5 bases; junction bases not matched to a gene: 4. Germline assignment: CDR1 WSHSY and CDR2 SAAADI. The CDR3 runs 14 residues. The CDR3 spells CASSERTGWYGYTF. CDR3 nucleotide sequence: TGCGCCAGCAGTGAGCGGACAGGGTGGTATGGCTACACCTTC.

V and J are TRBV7-9 and TRBJ2-1; maybe TRBD2 (6 bases). Germline V lookup: CDR1 SEHNR, CDR2 FQNEAQ (reference sequence). This CDR3 has 15 residues. V shed 2 bases and J shed 6 bases, with 14 bases lying between them. The CDR3 bases are TGTGCCAGCAGCTTAATGGGCGGGAACTTCAATGAGCAGTTCTTC. Translation gives CASSLMGGNFNEQFF.

The chain joins TRBV7-2 to TRBJ2-5; possibly TRBD1 for D (5 bases). V lost 1 base to trimming and J lost 4 bases, with 7 bases between them. The CDR3 covers 13 residues. The germline V gene has CDR1 SGHTA and CDR2 FQGNSA. The CDR3 sequence: CASSLGGPETQYF. Here the CDR3 DNA reads TGTGCCAGCAGCTTAGGGGGCCCAGAGACCCAGTACTTC.

The chain combines TRBV12-3 or TRBV12-4 with TRBJ1-3; 8 nucleotides line up with TRBD1. The CDR3 consists of 12 residues. Germline trimming cut 8 bases from V and 3 bases from J; bases unmatched to any gene: 0. The CDR3: CASDRGGNTIYF. The DNA for the CDR3 is TGTGCCAGCGACAGGGGTGGAAACACCATATATTTT.

This clone has at least ten counts. CDR3 DNA sequence: TGTGCCAGCAGCTTAGCGACAGGGCAGAATCAGCCCCAGCATTTT. Amino acid sequence: CASSLATGQNQPQHF. The chain combines TRBV7-2 with TRBJ1-5, with 7 bases that match TRBD1. CDR1 and CDR2 from the germline V gene are SGHTA and FQGNSA. The CDR3 contains 15 residues. V trimming: 0 bases; J trimming: 4 bases; junction bases outside the gene matches: 3.

In its sample, this clone ranks as medium-sized. The chain is built from TRBV6-5 and TRBJ2-3; TRBD2 aligns across 8 bases. Trimming at V came to 8 bases and at J to 4 bases, leaving 11 bases not matched to a gene. Germline CDR1 reads MNHEY; CDR2 reads SVGAGI. This CDR3 contains 15 residues. The CDR3, as DNA: TGTGCCAGCCCGCCCTTCAGCGGGAGCCCAGATACGCAGTATTTT. Encoded protein: CASPPFSGSPDTQYF.

The chain couples TRBV10-3 to TRBJ2-1; D may be TRBD2 (6 bases). V was cut by 5 bases and J by 10 bases, with 18 bases left in between. The CDR3 sequence is 14 residues long. Germline V gene data show CDR1 as ENHRY and CDR2 as SYGVKD. The CDR3 spells CAISPRNGGEEQFF. CDR3 nucleotides: TGTGCCATCAGTCCCAGGAATGGCGGGGAGGAGCAGTTCTTC.

V gene TRBV14 combines with J gene TRBJ2-1, with D unclear. This CDR3 contains 15 residues. Germline V CDR1 and CDR2: SGHDN, FVKESK. V was trimmed by 4 bases and J by 1 base, leaving 11 bases between them. The chain's CDR3 is CASSPIGWSYNEQFF. The CDR3 DNA is TGTGCCAGCAGCCCGATCGGGTGGTCCTACAATGAGCAGTTCTTC.

This clone was seen ten or more times. The chain is built from TRBV5-1 and TRBJ2-1; perhaps TRBD2 as D (5 bases). The V gene's germline CDR1 is SGHRS and CDR2 YFSETQ. The CDR3 contains 14 residues. Trimming shortened V by 4 bases and J by 6 bases, and 14 bases separated the two germline ends. The CDR3, as DNA: TGCGCCAGCAGCCTATCTACTAGTGGCAATGAGCAGTTCTTC. Translated: CASSLSTSGNEQFF.